The entry that follows covers one TCR beta chain sequence. TCRdb used MiXCR to reprocess the 5' RACE reads, holding one entry per CDR3 protein. The sample yields around 50,000 distinct CDR3 sequences, around 26% seen once. The CDR3 totals 14 residues. The germline V gene has CDR1 SGHRS and CDR2 YFSETQ. Trimming removed 0 bases at V and 5 bases at J, with 11 bases between. The chain has TRBV5-1 and TRBJ2-5; D may be TRBD1 (5 bases). This receptor was obtained from a female donor with breast cancer. The sequenced sample consisted of tumor-infiltrating memory CD4+ T cells sorted from the breast tumor. Subset denoted: memory CD4+ T cells, CD4+CD45RO+CD25-. The CDR3 region is CASSLGQGYETQYF. Here the CDR3 DNA reads TGCGCCAGCAGCTTGGGCCAGGGCTACGAGACCCAGTACTTC.